Below, 13 T cell receptor beta chains from the same sample are listed, as sequenced in a study of T cells after yellow fever vaccination. Using its own MiXCR run on the 5' RACE reads, TCRdb lists one record per CDR3 protein. In the table there are approximately 550,000 distinct CDR3 sequences, approximately 13% of which are singletons. The sample consisted of PBMCs, taken on the day of the yellow fever booster vaccination. The receptors stem from a man aged 25-45 years who received the YFV17D yellow fever vaccine.

The chain couples TRBV2 to TRBJ2-7; D not certain. Germline lookup yields CDR1 SNHLY and CDR2 FYNNEI. V lost 6 bases and J lost 1, with 7 bases in between. The CDR3 loop spans 12 amino acids. The CDR3 protein is CASSNTSYEQYF. Written as DNA, the CDR3 is TGTGCCAGCAGCAACACGTCCTACGAGCAGTACTTC.

This clonotype has more than one count but fewer than ten. J is TRBJ2-2 and V is TRBV30; D is ambiguous. The V and J ends lost 2 bases and 5 bases respectively, with 9 bases between them. The CDR3 spans 13 residues. Germline CDR1 is GTSNPN and CDR2 is SVGIG (reference sequence). For the CDR3, the DNA is TGTGCCTGGAGTCTCCCCGGAACCGGGGAGCTGTTTTTT. This codes for CAWSLPGTGELFF.

This clonotype was seen a few times. The chain links TRBV6-1 to TRBJ2-7, with D maybe TRBD2 (5 bases). CDR1 MNHNS and CDR2 SASEGT come from the germline V gene. The V end lost 1 base, the J end lost 5 bases, and 9 bases lay between the germline ends. The CDR3 runs to 13 residues. CDR3 sequence: CASSEVASHEQYF. The CDR3 nucleotides are TGTGCCAGCAGTGAAGTAGCGAGCCACGAGCAGTACTTC.

This clonotype was found a few times. The V gene is TRBV30, the J gene TRBJ1-4; a possible D gene is TRBD1 (5 bases). The CDR3 length is 14 residues. Germline V lookup: CDR1 GTSNPN, CDR2 SVGIG (reference sequence). Trimming cost V 5 bases and J 4 bases, with 14 bases left between them. CDR3 sequence: CAWRRSGSNEKLFF. CDR3 nucleotides: TGTGCCTGGCGACGGTCAGGGAGTAATGAAAAACTGTTTTTT.

The chain links TRBV18 to TRBJ2-7, with D perhaps TRBD1 or TRBD2 (5 bases each). This CDR3 spans 14 amino acids. V was shortened by 8 bases and J by 3 bases, with 17 bases between the two germline ends. Germline-derived CDR1 and CDR2 are KGHSH and LQKENI. The CDR3 loop is CASVLGAGGYEQYF. Here the CDR3 DNA reads TGTGCCAGCGTCCTGGGTGCTGGGGGCTACGAGCAGTACTTC.

The chain employs TRBV6-5 and TRBJ2-7, with TRBD1 identical over 10 bases. J gave up 5 bases and V 0 bases, and 7 bases lay outside the gene matches. CDR1 and CDR2 from the germline V gene are MNHEY and SVGAGI. The CDR3 covers 16 residues. CDR3: CASSYSGTGARDEQYF. CDR3 nucleotides: TGTGCCAGCAGTTACTCGGGGACAGGGGCTAGGGACGAGCAGTACTTC.

This clonotype has a handful of counts. The genes are TRBV7-2 and TRBJ2-4, with D perhaps TRBD1 (6 bases). Trimming took 1 base from V and 9 from J, leaving 16 bases between them. The germline gives CDR1 SGHTA, CDR2 FQGNSA. The CDR3 contains 15 residues. The CDR3 DNA reads as TGTGCCAGCAGCTTAGGGGGGCCAAGCCAAGGCATTCAGTACTTC. Its translation: CASSLGGPSQGIQYF. The full variable domain, in which reference TRBV7-2 and TRBJ2-4 provide the parts outside the CDR3, is GAGVSQSPSNKVTEKGKDVELRCDPISGHTALYWYRQSLGQGLEFLIYFQGNSAPDKSGLPSDRFSAERTGGSVSTLTIQRTQQEDSAVYLCASSLGGPSQGIQYFGAGTRLSVL.

This clonotype appeared a few times. The chain is built from TRBV7-9 and TRBJ1-3; 11 bases align to TRBD1. The V gene end was trimmed by 4 bases and the J gene end by 0 bases; junction bases not matched to a gene: 2. The germline V gene has CDR1 SEHNR and CDR2 FQNEAQ (reference sequence). The CDR3 totals 16 residues. The CDR3 protein is CASSSGTGGSGNTIYF. CDR3 DNA sequence: TGTGCCAGCAGCTCCGGGACAGGGGGCTCTGGAAACACCATATATTTT.

This clonotype was observed a few times. The chain has TRBV6-4 and TRBJ2-1; 10 bases are shared with TRBD2. The CDR3 covers 15 residues. CDR1 and CDR2 from the germline V gene are MRHNA and SNTAGT. Germline trimming cut 0 bases from V and 4 bases from J; bases unmatched to any gene: 0. The DNA of the CDR3 is TGTGCCAGCAGTGACTCAGCGGGAGGGTACAATGAGCAGTTCTTC. It is translated as CASSDSAGGYNEQFF.

This chain connects TRBV6-1 to TRBJ1-5; the D is unclear. This CDR3 is built from 15 residues. Trimming stripped 6 bases from V and 6 bases from J, with 18 bases between. CDR1 is MNHNS, CDR2 SASEGT, per germline. In nucleotides, the CDR3 is TGTGCCAGCAGCCCCGGACCCCGGCGGGGTCAGCCCCAGCATTTT. Translating gives CASSPGPRRGQPQHF.

This clonotype was detected ten times or more. V gene TRBV7-9 combines with J gene TRBJ2-1; 7 bases agree with TRBD2. This CDR3 comprises 17 residues. The J segment lost 4 bases and the V segment lost 4 bases, leaving 13 bases of the junction unmatched. Germline assignment: CDR1 SEHNR and CDR2 FQNEAQ (reference sequence). This CDR3 reads CASSSKRRLAVYNEQFF. CDR3 nucleotides: TGTGCCAGCAGCTCCAAACGCCGGCTAGCGGTATACAATGAGCAGTTCTTC. Looking up the rest from reference TRBV7-9 and TRBJ2-1 gives the full variable domain: DTGVSQNPRHKITKRGQNVTFRCDPISEHNRLYWYRQTLGQGPEFLTYFQNEAQLEKSRLLSDRFSAERPKGSFSTLEIQRTEQGDSAMYLCASSSKRRLAVYNEQFFGPGTRLTVL.

This clonotype was seen many times. The CDR3 nucleotides are TGTGCCAGCAGTTTAAACAGGGGTTACTCCTACGAGCAGTACTTC. Translating gives CASSLNRGYSYEQYF. V and J are TRBV12-3 or TRBV12-4 and TRBJ2-7; 7 positions match TRBD1. The CDR3 totals 15 residues. After removal of 2 bases from V and 0 bases from J, the junction contained 4 bases not matched to a gene.

Only a few counts were recorded for this clonotype. The rearrangement links TRBV11-2 to TRBJ2-3; 8 nucleotides line up with TRBD1. The CDR3 has 15 residues. After removal of 5 bases from V and 1 base from J, the junction contained 5 bases not matched to a gene. Germline V gene data show CDR1 as SGHAT and CDR2 as FQNNGV. Here the CDR3 DNA reads TGTGCCAGCAGCCCGGCGGGACAGGGCACAGATACGCAGTATTTT. Its translation is CASSPAGQGTDTQYF.